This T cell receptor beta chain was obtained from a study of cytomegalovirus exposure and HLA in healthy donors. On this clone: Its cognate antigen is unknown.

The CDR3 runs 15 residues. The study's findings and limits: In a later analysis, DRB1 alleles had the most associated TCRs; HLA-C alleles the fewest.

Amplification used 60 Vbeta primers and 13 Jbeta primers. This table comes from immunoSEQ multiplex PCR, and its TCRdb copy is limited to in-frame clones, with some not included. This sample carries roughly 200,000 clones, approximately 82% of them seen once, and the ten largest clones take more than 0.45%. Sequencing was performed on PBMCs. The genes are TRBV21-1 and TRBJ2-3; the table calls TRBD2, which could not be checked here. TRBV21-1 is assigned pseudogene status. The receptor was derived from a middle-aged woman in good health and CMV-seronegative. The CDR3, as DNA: TGTGCCAGCAGCAATTACGGGGTAGTTGCAGATACGCAGTATTTT. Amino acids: CASSNYGVVADTQYF.